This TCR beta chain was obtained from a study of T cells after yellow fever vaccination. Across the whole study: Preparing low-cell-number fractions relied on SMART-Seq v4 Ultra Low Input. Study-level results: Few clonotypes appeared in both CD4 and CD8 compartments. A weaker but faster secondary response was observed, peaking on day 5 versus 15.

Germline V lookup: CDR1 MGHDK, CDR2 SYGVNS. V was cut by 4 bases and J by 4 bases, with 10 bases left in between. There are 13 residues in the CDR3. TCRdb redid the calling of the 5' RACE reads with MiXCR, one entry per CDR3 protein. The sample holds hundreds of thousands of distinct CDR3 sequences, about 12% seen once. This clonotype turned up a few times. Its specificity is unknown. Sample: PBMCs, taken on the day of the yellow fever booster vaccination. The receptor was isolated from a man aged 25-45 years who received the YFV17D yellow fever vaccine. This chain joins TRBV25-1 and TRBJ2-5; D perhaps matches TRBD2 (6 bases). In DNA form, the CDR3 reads TGTGCCAGCAGTGCTGCGGGACGAGAGACCCAGTACTTC. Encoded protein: CASSAAGRETQYF. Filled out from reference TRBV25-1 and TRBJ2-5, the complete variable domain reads EADIYQTPRYLVIGTGKKITLECSQTMGHDKMYWYQQDPGMELHLIHYSYGVNSTEKGDLSSESTVSRIRTEHFPLTLESARPSHTSQYLCASSAAGRETQYFGPGTRLLVL.